A selection of T cell receptor beta chains follows, all from one sample in a study of blood T cells in healthy people across ages. TCRdb re-derived calls from the 5' RACE reads in MiXCR, one entry per CDR3 protein. The profile covers a few hundred thousand distinct CDR3 sequences, with approximately 52% appearing a single time and 51% taken by the ten largest. Sequenced input: blood. The receptors were sampled from a man in his sixties in good health. CDR3s include the opening cysteine and the closing phenylalanine or tryptophan. A D gene is named only where the DNA matches it firmly. Clone size is shown for a subset of rows, as once, few, many or a class of expanded clone.

V gene	clone size	D gene	J gene	CDR3 DNA	CDR3 protein
TRBV7-8	-	-	TRBJ1-2	TGTGCCAGCAGCCTACGAGGGCAGGTTCGGGATGGCTACACCTTC	CASSLRGQVRDGYTF
TRBV7-2	-	TRBD1	TRBJ2-2	TGTGCCAGCAGCTTATCAGCGACAGGGGTAGTCGGGGAGCTGTTTTTT	CASSLSATGVVGELFF
TRBV12-3/TRBV12-4	-	-	TRBJ2-3	TGTGCCAGCAGTGTGGCTAGCACAGATACGCAGTATTTT	CASSVASTDTQYF
TRBV3-1	-	-	TRBJ1-1	TGTGCCAGCAGCCCCCATCAGGGCACTGAAGCTTTCTTT	CASSPHQGTEAFF
TRBV28	-	TRBD1	TRBJ2-7	TGTGCCAGCAAAGGGACAGATTCCTACAATGAGCAGTACTTC	CASKGTDSYNEQYF
TRBV5-1	-	-	TRBJ2-5	TGCGCCAGCAGCTTCTCCCCGGACGGGACCCAGTACTTC	CASSFSPDGTQYF
TRBV7-2	-	-	TRBJ1-2	TGTGCCAGCGGGGCGGCCAACTATGGCTACACCTTC	CASGAANYGYTF
TRBV12-5	-	-	TRBJ1-1	TGTGCTAGTGGTCAGTTTGGGGGCACTGAAGCTTTCTTT	CASGQFGGTEAFF
TRBV6-1	-	-	TRBJ2-7	TGTGCCAGCAGTGAGAGGGGGACCGGGTTCGACGAGCAGTACTTC	CASSERGTGFDEQYF
TRBV11-2	-	-	TRBJ2-5	TGTGCCAGCAGCGTCCTCACAGGGAAAAAAGAGACCCAGTACTTC	CASSVLTGKKETQYF
TRBV6-1	-	-	TRBJ1-2	TGTGCCAGCAGCCCCGGTCGGGCCACCACCGGCTATGGCTACACCTTC	CASSPGRATTGYGYTF
TRBV5-1	-	TRBD2	TRBJ2-1	TGCGCCAGCGCCCACCCGGGGGGACGCTACAATGAGCAGTTCTTC	CASAHPGGRYNEQFF
TRBV7-9	-	TRBD1	TRBJ2-5	TGTGCCAGCAGCCCGGGGACAGGGGACTTGGAGACCCAGTACTTC	CASSPGTGDLETQYF
TRBV7-2	few	-	TRBJ1-1	TGTGCCAGCAGCCCTCGGGCACTCGCTGAAGCTTTCTTT	CASSPRALAEAFF
TRBV15	-	TRBD2	TRBJ2-3	TGTGCCACCAGCGGCGGAGCGGGAAATACAGATACGCAGTATTTT	CATSGGAGNTDTQYF
TRBV6-2/TRBV6-3	few	-	TRBJ2-1	TGTGCCAGCAGTGTGGCAGCCAATGAGCAGTTCTTC	CASSVAANEQFF
TRBV7-2	few	-	TRBJ2-5	TGTGCCAGCAGCTTAAGCGCTACTGAAGAGACCCAGTACTTC	CASSLSATEETQYF
TRBV6-5	-	-	TRBJ2-3	TGTGCCAGCAGTTACGTCCAGTCCACAGATACGCAGTATTTT	CASSYVQSTDTQYF
TRBV7-9	-	TRBD1	TRBJ1-2	TGTGCCAGCAGCTTAGCGGGACAGGGGGCGAGTCAATACTATGGCTACACCTTC	CASSLAGQGASQYYGYTF
TRBV4-1	-	-	TRBJ2-7	TGCGCCAGCAGCCAAGATCCCGGGACCATACTACTCTACAATGAGCAGTACTTC	CASSQDPGTILLYNEQYF
TRBV29-1	-	-	TRBJ1-2	TGCAGCGCCGCGTGGGGGGCCTATGGCTACACCTTC	CSAAWGAYGYTF
TRBV21-1	-	-	TRBJ2-3	TGTGCCAGCAGCAAAGAGAGCGGGGGGACTCCTAGCACAGATACGCAGTATTTT	CASSKESGGTPSTDTQYF
TRBV15	-	-	TRBJ2-1	TGTGCCACCAGCCCGGGCGGCCGGGGGTCCTACAATGAGCAGTTCTTC	CATSPGGRGSYNEQFF
TRBV20-1	-	-	TRBJ2-1	TGCAGTGCCCCACGGCTCAGCGGACGTATAAATGAGCAGTTCTTC	CSAPRLSGRINEQFF
TRBV28	-	TRBD1	TRBJ2-7	TGTGCCAGCAGTTTAGGGGTCCGGGACAGGGGGTCCAGCTCCTACGAGCAGTACTTC	CASSLGVRDRGSSSYEQYF
TRBV1	many	-	TRBJ2-1	TGCACCAGCAGCCCTACGGACCCCTCAGAGGATGAGCAGTTCTTC	CTSSPTDPSEDEQFF
TRBV7-8	once	-	TRBJ1-5	TGTGCCAGCAGCTTAGCGCCCAGATATAGCAAGCAGCCCCAGCATTTT	CASSLAPRYSKQPQHF
TRBV20-1	-	-	TRBJ2-7	TGCAGCGCCGGGGGACAGCTATTTTACGAGCAGTACTTC	CSAGGQLFYEQYF
TRBV14	-	-	TRBJ2-1	TGTGCCAGCAGCCAAGATCAGACTAGGCGTTTCAATGAGCAGTTCTTC	CASSQDQTRRFNEQFF
TRBV20-1	-	TRBD1	TRBJ1-1	TGCAGTGCTAGCCCCCACATTGGGACAGGGGGGATGAACACTGAAGCTTTCTTT	CSASPHIGTGGMNTEAFF
TRBV29-1	few	-	TRBJ2-3	TGCAGCACCAGGCGGGCAGGGTGGGCAGATACGCAGTATTTT	CSTRRAGWADTQYF
TRBV20-1	many	TRBD1	TRBJ2-7	TGCAGTGCTAGAGATCCCACAGGGGGCTACGAGCAGTACTTC	CSARDPTGGYEQYF
TRBV11-2	many	TRBD1	TRBJ2-2	TGTGCCAGCAGACGGCCGGGACAGGGACTAAACACCGGGGAGCTGTTTTTT	CASRRPGQGLNTGELFF
TRBV6-5	-	TRBD2	TRBJ2-5	TGTGCCAGCAGCACCCTGGGACTAGCGGGAAAAGAGACCCAGTACTTC	CASSTLGLAGKETQYF
TRBV30	-	TRBD1	TRBJ2-7	TGTGCCTGGACTAACGGACAGGGCTACGAGCAGTACTTC	CAWTNGQGYEQYF
TRBV29-1	-	TRBD2	TRBJ2-1	TGCAGCGTTTTAGGGACACTAGCGGGAGGGCCGGGCAATGAGCAGTTCTTC	CSVLGTLAGGPGNEQFF
TRBV7-8	-	-	TRBJ1-2	TGTGCCAGCAGCTCCCCCCCGGAGCGGGGGGGAGGCGGCTACACCTTC	CASSSPPERGGGGYTF
TRBV5-1	many	-	TRBJ2-1	TGCGCCAGCGATCCGGGACAATCCTCCTACAATGAGCAGTTCTTC	CASDPGQSSYNEQFF
TRBV2	-	-	TRBJ2-7	TGTGCCAGCGCCTTTGACAGGCGTTCCTACGAGCAGTACTTC	CASAFDRRSYEQYF
TRBV29-1	many	TRBD1	TRBJ1-2	TGCAGCGTAGCCCCCGGGACAGGACGCACCTATGGCTACACCTTC	CSVAPGTGRTYGYTF
TRBV9	-	-	TRBJ1-2	TGTGCCAGCAGCCCTGGGGGGGGCTATGGCTACACCTTC	CASSPGGGYGYTF
TRBV7-2	-	-	TRBJ2-6	TGTGCCAGCAGCTCTCAAGCTGGGGCCAACGTCCTGACTTTC	CASSSQAGANVLTF
TRBV5-1	few	-	TRBJ2-5	TGCGCCAGCAGCTTCGGAGGGGGCGCGGGACAAGAGACCCAGTACTTC	CASSFGGGAGQETQYF
TRBV6-5	-	TRBD1	TRBJ1-2	TGTGCCAGCAGTTACTCGAACCCACAGGGGGCGAGGGGCTATGGCTACACCTTC	CASSYSNPQGARGYGYTF
TRBV11-2	few	-	TRBJ2-7	TGTGCCAGCAGCTTAACAGTCGGCGGCTCCTACGAGCAGTACTTC	CASSLTVGGSYEQYF
TRBV5-1	-	TRBD2	TRBJ2-1	TGCGCCAGCAGGTTCGGGACTAGCGATACAATTGGGCAGTTCTTC	CASRFGTSDTIGQFF
TRBV29-1	-	-	TRBJ2-3	TGCAGCGTTGAAGTATTGAGGGCCACTAGCACAGATACGCAGTATTTT	CSVEVLRATSTDTQYF
TRBV27	-	TRBD2	TRBJ2-7	TGCGCCAGCAGTTCAAGGGCGGGACTAGCGGGAGTCTACGAGCAGTACTTC	CASSSRAGLAGVYEQYF
TRBV3-1	few	-	TRBJ2-3	TGTGCCAGCAGCCAAGTAGAAGAGGGGTCAGATACGCAGTATTTT	CASSQVEEGSDTQYF
TRBV29-1	-	TRBD2	TRBJ2-3	TGCAGCGCGGGAGGGTTTAGCACAGATACGCAGTATTTT	CSAGGFSTDTQYF
TRBV9	-	-	TRBJ1-2	TGTGCCAGCTCCCCGAAGGTTCATGGCTACACCTTC	CASSPKVHGYTF
TRBV6-5	-	TRBD2	TRBJ2-7	TGTGCCAGCAGTTCTAGCGGGGGGTTTCTCGGGGACGAGCAGTACTTC	CASSSSGGFLGDEQYF
TRBV5-1	-	TRBD1	TRBJ2-1	TGCACCAGCAGCAGATCACAGGGGGCCAATGAGCAGTTCTTC	CTSSRSQGANEQFF
TRBV18	-	TRBD2	TRBJ2-3	TGTGCCAGCTCACCGGGACTAGCGGGAGCCCTTAGCACAGATACGCAGTATTTT	CASSPGLAGALSTDTQYF
TRBV10-2	-	TRBD2	TRBJ2-1	TGCGCCAGCAGTTCGCCCGAGCGGGGCGGAGAAGAGCAGTTCTTC	CASSSPERGGEEQFF
TRBV27	-	TRBD2	TRBJ2-7	TGTGCCAGCAGTATCGGGACTAGCGGGAGTCTGTACGAGCAGTACTTC	CASSIGTSGSLYEQYF
TRBV20-1	-	-	TRBJ2-3	TGCAGTGCGTCCTCAATTGGGGGAGCAGATACGCAGTATTTT	CSASSIGGADTQYF
TRBV20-1	-	TRBD1	TRBJ2-7	TGCAGTGCTTCCCCCGGGACAGAGTTCGCCTACGAGCAGTACTTC	CSASPGTEFAYEQYF
TRBV29-1	-	-	TRBJ2-7	TGCAGCGTTGAGACACGAGCGGATTCTTTATACGAGCAGTACTTC	CSVETRADSLYEQYF